A selection of T cell receptor beta chains follows, all from one sample in a study of blood T cell repertoires in COVID-19. Data came from immunoSEQ multiplex PCR; TCRdb stores just in-frame clones and leaves some out. The table records roughly 140,000 clones, around 84% of them present only once. Sequenced sample: peripheral blood. These receptors were collected from a woman in her fifties or sixties with acute or convalescent COVID-19. The CDR3 runs from the conserved cysteine through the conserved F or W. D genes are given only for firm matches. For some rows the clone size is stated as once, few or many, or as a class when expanded; others skip it.

D gene	V gene	clone size	J gene	CDR3 protein	CDR3 DNA
NA	TRBV19	once	TRBJ1-4	CASKVGTAGVKLFF	TGTGCCTCAAAGGTGGGGACGGCGGGAGTAAAACTGTTTTTT
NA	TRBV5-1	NA	TRBJ2-3	CASSLLVSYTRLATDTQYF	TGCGCCAGCAGCTTGTTGGTCAGTTATACGAGGCTAGCGACAGATACGCAGTATTTT
TRBD1	TRBV9	NA	TRBJ1-2	CASSVSEQGYGYTF	TGTGCCAGCAGCGTCTCGGAACAGGGGTATGGCTACACCTTC
NA	TRBV9	NA	TRBJ2-6	CASSVGGVSGANVLTF	TGTGCCAGCAGCGTAGGGGGAGTTTCTGGGGCCAACGTCCTGACTTTC
TRBD2	TRBV10-3	once	TRBJ2-3	CAIQLGRGGGTDTQYF	TGTGCCATTCAACTCGGCCGGGGGGGAGGCACAGATACGCAGTATTTT
TRBD1	TRBV2	NA	TRBJ2-7	CASNGQGSYEQYF	TGTGCCAGCAACGGACAGGGCTCCTACGAGCAGTACTTC
NA	TRBV9	NA	TRBJ1-2	CASSSSNRYTF	TGTGCCAGCAGCAGTAGCAACCGCTACACCTTC
NA	TRBV10-1	NA	TRBJ1-5	CASSESDSSNQPQHF	TGCGCCAGCAGTGAGTCTGACAGCAGCAATCAGCCCCAGCATTTT
TRBD1	TRBV7-9	NA	TRBJ2-5	CASSSTGARETQYF	TGTGCCAGCAGCTCGACAGGGGCCAGGGAGACCCAGTACTTC
NA	TRBV4-2	NA	TRBJ2-3	CASSQDSGSDTQYF	TGTGCCAGCAGCCAGGACAGCGGATCAGATACGCAGTATTTT
TRBD1	TRBV7-9	NA	TRBJ2-5	CASSFATGGQETQYF	TGTGCCAGCAGCTTTGCGACAGGGGGTCAAGAGACCCAGTACTTC
TRBD1	TRBV9	NA	TRBJ1-2	CASSASTSEVKGADYGYTF	TGTGCCAGCAGCGCAAGCACGTCCGAGGTGAAGGGGGCGGACTATGGCTACACCTTC
NA	TRBV7-9	NA	TRBJ2-7	CASSSLGEQYF	TGTGCCAGCAGCTCCCTCGGCGAGCAGTACTTC
NA	TRBV3-1/TRBV3-2	NA	TRBJ2-2	CASSPRWGGGTGELFF	TGTGCCAGCAGCCCCCGTTGGGGGGGCGGTACCGGGGAGCTGTTTTTT
NA	TRBV6-2/TRBV6-3	NA	TRBJ2-3	CASSYSASPDTQYF	TGTGCCAGCAGTTATTCGGCTAGCCCAGATACGCAGTATTTT
NA	TRBV6-5	NA	TRBJ2-2	CASSAQGQTGELFF	TGTGCCAGCAGCGCTCAGGGGCAAACCGGGGAGCTGTTTTTT
TRBD1	TRBV13	NA	TRBJ1-3	CASSLGRGGGGGNTIYF	TGTGCCAGCAGCTTAGGCAGAGGGGGCGGAGGTGGAAACACCATATATTTT
TRBD1	TRBV5-1	NA	TRBJ1-1	CASSPQGQGDTEAFF	TGCGCCAGCAGCCCCCAGGGACAGGGTGACACTGAAGCTTTCTTT